The 31 T cell receptor beta chains given below trace back to one sample, sequenced in a study of shared clonotypes between healthy human individuals. Generated by immunoSEQ multiplex PCR, the TCRdb table keeps only in-frame clones and is missing some. The data hold over a million clones, with more than 75% observed a single time. Sequencing was performed on memory CD4+ T cells from PBMCs. This sample's subset: CD45RA-negative fraction. These receptors were taken from a man between 18 and 35 years old in good health. Some clones in this sample may be carry-over from other donors' samples.

The rearrangement joins TRBV5-1 to TRBJ1-1; D is uncertain. The CDR3 is 15 amino acids. V lost 1 base to trimming and J lost 1 base, with 11 bases between them. The V gene's germline CDR1 is SGHRS and CDR2 YFSETQ. The CDR3 DNA sequence: TGCGCCAGCAGCTTGTTAGAGACACCGAACACTGAAGCTTTCTTT. Protein: CASSLLETPNTEAFF.

This clone was detected only once. The gene calls are TRBV7-2 and TRBJ2-1; D is unclear. The V end lost 7 bases, the J end lost 0 bases, and 10 bases lay between the germline ends. The germline CDR1 and CDR2 sequences are SGHTA and FQGNSA. This CDR3 region has 14 residues. CDR3 residues: CASTTHPSYNEQFF. DNA for the CDR3: TGTGCCAGCACCACCCATCCCTCCTACAATGAGCAGTTCTTC. The variable domain in full, with the rest retrieved from reference TRBV7-2 and TRBJ2-1, is GAGVSQSPSNKVTEKGKDVELRCDPISGHTALYWYRQSLGQGLEFLIYFQGNSAPDKSGLPSDRFSAERTGGSVSTLTIQRTQQEDSAVYLCASTTHPSYNEQFFGPGTRLTVL.

The J gene is TRBJ2-7, the V gene TRBV10-1; possibly TRBD2 for D (5 bases). The CDR3 is made up of 14 amino acids. Germline V CDR1 and CDR2: WNHNN, SYGVQD (reference sequence). Trimming shortened V by 3 bases and J by 0 bases, and 9 bases separated the two germline ends. The CDR3 spells CASSEGGDSYEQYF. The CDR3 DNA sequence: TGCGCCAGCAGTGAAGGAGGAGACTCCTACGAGCAGTACTTC.

CDR3 DNA: TGTGCCAGCAGTTATGGGACTAGCTGGGGACCGCGGCAGTACTTC. It codes for CASSYGTSWGPRQYF. The chain links TRBV28 to TRBJ2-7, with 9 bases that match TRBD2. The CDR3 is 15 amino acids. Germline V CDR1 and CDR2: MDHEN, SYDVKM. J was trimmed by 9 bases and V by 4 bases; bases with no gene match: 13.

The chain employs TRBV6-1 and TRBJ1-4; TRBD1 is a possible D gene (5 bases). Germline CDR1 is MNHNS and CDR2 is SASEGT. V lost 3 bases, J lost 5 bases, and 10 bases lay in between. The CDR3 has 14 residues. The CDR3: CASSEGRENEKLFF. In DNA, the CDR3 is TGTGCCAGCAGTGAGGGCAGGGAGAATGAAAAACTGTTTTTT.

The chain couples TRBV2 to TRBJ2-1; the match to TRBD1 covers 7 bases. Germline CDR1 reads SNHLY; CDR2 reads FYNNEI. The CDR3 spans 14 residues. The ends lost 8 bases at V and 0 bases at J; junction bases unmatched: 4. The CDR3 DNA reads TGTGCCAGCCAGGGACAGAGCTCCTACAATGAGCAGTTCTTC. This codes for CASQGQSSYNEQFF. Full variable domain (outside the CDR3, taken from reference TRBV2 and TRBJ2-1): EPEVTQTPSHQVTQMGQEVILRCVPISNHLYFYWYRQILGQKVEFLVSFYNNEISEKSEIFDDQFSVERPDGSNFTLKIRSTKLEDSAMYFCASQGQSSYNEQFFGPGTRLTVL.

This clone occurred once. The V and J genes are TRBV10-2 and TRBJ2-1, with 10 bases that match TRBD1. Trimming at V came to 4 bases and at J to 9 bases, leaving 15 bases not matched to a gene. Germline V CDR1 and CDR2: WSHSY, SAAADI. CDR3 size: 17 residues. Here the CDR3 reads CASSAPRTGGGGGEQFF. CDR3 in DNA: TGCGCCAGCAGTGCCCCCCGGACAGGGGGTGGAGGAGGTGAGCAGTTCTTC.

This clone was counted many times. The V call is TRBV10-3, the J call TRBJ2-1; TRBD1 agrees at 8 bases. The junction had 11 bases not matched to a gene; V was cut back by 3 bases and J by 7 bases. CDR1 is ENHRY and CDR2 is SYGVKD in the germline V gene. The CDR3 contains 16 residues. CDR3 DNA sequence: TGTGCCATCAGTGAATCGACAGGGGAGGAAAGGAATGAGCAGTTCTTC. Its translation: CAISESTGEERNEQFF.

The chain couples TRBV29-1 to TRBJ2-5; D not certain. Trimming stripped 7 bases from V and 7 bases from J, with 16 bases between. The CDR3 contains 12 residues. CDR1 SQVTM and CDR2 ANQGSEA come from the germline V gene. The CDR3 DNA is TGCAGCGCCACTTTTATACTGGGGACCCAGTACTTC. It is translated as CSATFILGTQYF.

In its sample, this clone was seen once. J is TRBJ2-2 and V is TRBV6-6, with 10 bases aligning to TRBD2. This CDR3 has 15 residues. V lost 6 bases and J lost 8; bases outside the gene matches: 9. Germline V gene lookup returns CDR1 MNHNY and CDR2 SVGAGI (reference sequence). CDR3 coding DNA: TGTGCCAGCAGAAGGACTAGCGGTTTTGAGGGGGAGCTGTTTTTT. This sequence encodes CASRRTSGFEGELFF.

V usage is TRBV27 and J usage is TRBJ1-4; no clear D gene. This CDR3 has 17 residues. Germline values: CDR1 MNHEY, CDR2 SMNVEV (reference sequence). Trimming took off 8 bases at V and 4 bases at J, with 23 bases between the two ends. The CDR3: CASAPKARARGNEKLFF. CDR3 DNA sequence: TGTGCCAGCGCGCCTAAAGCACGGGCTCGGGGTAATGAAAAACTGTTTTTT.

The chain uses TRBV4-3 and TRBJ1-1; tentative D call: TRBD1 (6 bases). Per germline, CDR1 LGHNA and CDR2 YSLEER. Trimming stripped 4 bases from V and 3 bases from J, with 21 bases between. This CDR3 is 17 amino acids long. CDR3 in DNA: TGCGCCAGCAGCCCGGGGGGGCGGATCCTCGGCGACACTGAAGCTTTCTTT. This gives the protein CASSPGGRILGDTEAFF.

This clone was recorded a few times. The chain uses TRBV4-3 and TRBJ2-5; 8 bases are a match to TRBD1. Looked up from germline, CDR1 is LGHNA and CDR2 is YSLEER. The CDR3 length is 14 residues. V lost 1 base, J lost 5 bases, and 3 bases stayed unmatched. The CDR3 here is CASSQAGGRETQYF. In nucleotides, the CDR3 is TGCGCCAGCAGCCAAGCAGGGGGCCGGGAGACCCAGTACTTC.

This clone showed up just once. This chain joins TRBV4-2 and TRBJ2-1, with D unresolved. The V gene's germline CDR1 is LGHNA and CDR2 YNFKEQ. Trimming pared 0 bases from V and 2 bases from J, leaving 11 bases between. This CDR3 is built from 16 residues. The CDR3 region has the DNA TGTGCCAGCAGCCAAGAGGGCTACGAGGCCTACAATGAGCAGTTCTTC. Translated: CASSQEGYEAYNEQFF.

This chain connects TRBV4-2 to TRBJ2-6; D is unclear. Deletions cut 0 bases from V and 4 bases from J, with 13 bases between. The V gene's germline CDR1 is LGHNA and CDR2 YNFKEQ. This CDR3 is 17 amino acids long. This CDR3 reads CASSQDLGINGANVLTF. CDR3 coding DNA: TGTGCCAGCAGCCAAGATTTAGGCATTAACGGGGCCAACGTCCTGACTTTC.

The genes are TRBV7-8 and TRBJ2-5; 7 nucleotides agree with TRBD2. The assigned J gene may be wrong: the sequence end matches TRBJ2-7 better. The length of the CDR3 is 17 residues. Germline V CDR1 and CDR2: SGHVS, FQNEAQ. Here the CDR3 DNA reads TGTGCCAGCAGCACACAAAGCGGGACGGGCAGCTCCTACGAGCAGTACTTC. It encodes CASSTQSGTGSSYEQYF.

This clone was seen only a few times. The rearrangement joins TRBV28 to TRBJ2-7; 9 bases are a match to TRBD1. Germline V gene lookup returns CDR1 MDHEN and CDR2 SYDVKM. J lost 4 bases, V lost 5 bases, and 3 bases had no gene match. There are 13 residues in the CDR3. The CDR3 spells CASSTGGLYEQYF. The CDR3 DNA reads TGTGCCAGCAGTACAGGGGGCCTGTACGAGCAGTACTTC.

This clone was counted only a few times. This chain connects TRBV11-2 to TRBJ2-7; TRBD1 matches 9 bases. CDR1 is SGHAT, CDR2 FQNNGV, per germline. The CDR3 has 14 amino acids. V was clipped by 5 bases and J by 3 bases; unmatched bases: 5. For the CDR3, the DNA is TGTGCCAGCAGCCCGGGACAGGGCTTCTACGAGCAGTACTTC. Translating it yields CASSPGQGFYEQYF.

V gene TRBV5-4 combines with J gene TRBJ1-1, with 8 nucleotides matching TRBD1. The J segment lost 4 bases and the V segment lost 3 bases, leaving 5 bases of the junction unmatched. The CDR3 loop spans 14 amino acids. In germline, CDR1 is SGHNT, CDR2 YYREEE (reference sequence). CDR3 loop: CASSSGQDPTEAFF. The CDR3 DNA reads as TGTGCCAGCAGCTCGGGACAGGATCCCACTGAAGCTTTCTTT. The full variable domain, completed using reference TRBV5-4 and TRBJ1-1, is ETGVTQSPTHLIKTRGQQVTLRCSSQSGHNTVSWYQQALGQGPQFIFQYYREEENGRGNFPPRFSGLQFPNYSSELNVNALELDDSALYLCASSSGQDPTEAFFGQGTRLTVV.

CDR3 sequence (DNA): TGTGCCAGCAGCTTAGCGGGGTACGGGAGGGCTTTCTTT. It encodes CASSLAGYGRAFF. The chain couples TRBV7-2 to TRBJ1-1, with no clear D. Trimming removed 0 bases from V and 11 bases from J, with 13 bases in between. The germline CDR1 and CDR2 sequences are SGHTA and FQGNSA. The CDR3 consists of 13 residues. The variable domain in full, with the rest retrieved from reference TRBV7-2 and TRBJ1-1, is GAGVSQSPSNKVTEKGKDVELRCDPISGHTALYWYRQSLGQGLEFLIYFQGNSAPDKSGLPSDRFSAERTGGSVSTLTIQRTQQEDSAVYLCASSLAGYGRAFFGQGTRLTVV.

This clone was observed at least ten times. The rearrangement links TRBV2 to TRBJ2-7; 8 bases map to TRBD2. V shed 0 bases and J 2 bases; nucleotides not matched to a gene: 3. The CDR3 is made up of 15 amino acids. Germline values: CDR1 SNHLY, CDR2 FYNNEI. CDR3 sequence (DNA): TGTGCCAGCAGTGAAGCAAGCGGGGGTACCTACGAGCAGTACTTC. Translating it yields CASSEASGGTYEQYF.

The V and J genes are TRBV29-1 and TRBJ2-1, with 8 positions matching TRBD2. The CDR3 spans 13 residues. Looked up from germline, CDR1 is SQVTM and CDR2 is ANQGSEA. The V segment lost 4 bases and the J segment 10 bases; nucleotides outside the gene matches: 9. CDR3 in DNA: TGCAGCGTTGTGCGGGAGGCCCGATCAGAGCAGTTCTTC. It yields the protein CSVVREARSEQFF.

The rearrangement joins TRBV12-5 to TRBJ2-7; 8 nucleotides line up with TRBD1. Germline V gene lookup returns CDR1 LGHNT and CDR2 FRNRAP. The CDR3 runs to 17 residues. The V segment lost 0 bases and the J segment 6 bases; nucleotides outside the gene matches: 13. CDR3 nucleotides: TGTGCTAGTGGTTTGGTATTGGGCAGCAGGGGGCTTGGCGAGCAGTACTTC. It specifies CASGLVLGSRGLGEQYF.

V usage is TRBV28 and J usage is TRBJ2-2, with D hard to call. The CDR3 extends over 13 amino acids. CDR1 and CDR2 (germline): MDHEN, SYDVKM. Trimming took off 3 bases at V and 6 bases at J, with 8 bases between the two ends. CDR3 region: CASSLVRAGELFF. DNA of the CDR3: TGTGCCAGCAGTTTGGTTCGGGCCGGGGAGCTGTTTTTT.

The rearrangement uses TRBV7-2 and TRBJ1-3; TRBD1 matches at 10 bases. Germline CDR1 is SGHTA and CDR2 is FQGNSA. There are 15 residues in the CDR3. V gave up 5 bases and J gave up 2 bases; unmatched junction bases: 3. The CDR3 is CASSLGTGAGNTIYF. The CDR3 DNA sequence: TGTGCCAGCAGCCTAGGGACAGGGGCTGGAAACACCATATATTTT.

This chain connects TRBV11-3 to TRBJ2-3, with a possible D match to TRBD2 (6 bases). This CDR3 has 15 residues. The V and J ends lost 0 bases and 0 bases respectively, with 7 bases between them. Germline CDR1 and CDR2: SGHNT and YENEEA. CDR3 amino acids: CASSLEGTSTDTQYF. The CDR3 nucleotides read TGTGCCAGCAGCTTAGAGGGGACTAGCACAGATACGCAGTATTTT. Drawing the rest from reference TRBV11-3 and TRBJ2-3, the complete variable domain is EAGVVQSPRYKIIEKKQPVAFWCNPISGHNTLYWYLQNLGQGPELLIRYENEEAVDDSQLPKDRFSAERLKGVDSTLKIQPAELGDSAVYLCASSLEGTSTDTQYFGPGTRLTVL.

As regards this clone: Other DNA sequences within the sample encode an identical CDR3. The chain employs TRBV20-1 and TRBJ1-5; no clear D. The germline V gene has CDR1 DFQATT and CDR2 SNEGSKA (reference sequence). The V end was cut by 4 bases, the J end by 5 bases, with 6 bases between. The CDR3 has 11 residues. The CDR3 is CSATRDQPQHF. For the CDR3, the DNA is TGCAGTGCTACGAGGGATCAGCCCCAGCATTTT.

The chain joins TRBV27 to TRBJ2-5; 9 bases are shared with TRBD2. The closer fit of TRBJ2-7 to the DNA end suggests the J call may be wrong. Per the germline V gene, CDR1 is MNHEY and CDR2 is SMNVEV (reference sequence). The CDR3 runs 18 residues. The CDR3 DNA reads TGTGCCAGCAGGACCAGACCCCTCTTTAGCGGGAGCTCCTACGAGCAGTACTTC. Translating gives CASRTRPLFSGSSYEQYF.

The chain combines TRBV5-1 with TRBJ2-5; 10 bases line up with TRBD1. J gave up 5 bases and V 5 bases, and 6 bases lay outside the gene matches. Germline-derived CDR1 and CDR2 are SGHRS and YFSETQ. The CDR3 has 14 residues. The CDR3 bases are TGCGCCAGCAGTGACAGGGGGCATCGGGAGACCCAGTACTTC. Its protein is CASSDRGHRETQYF.

This sequence joins TRBV6-6 and TRBJ2-2; D possibly corresponds to TRBD2 (6 bases). There are 14 residues in the CDR3. Trimming removed 4 bases from V and 8 bases from J, with 14 bases in between. Germline CDR1 is MNHNY and CDR2 is SVGAGI (reference sequence). CDR3 in DNA: TGTGCCAGCAGTTGGACGGGGGTGGCTGGGGAGCTGTTTTTT. Its translation: CASSWTGVAGELFF.

The table lists this clone with a count of one. This chain connects TRBV25-1 to TRBJ1-6; D perhaps matches TRBD1 (5 bases). V dropped 6 bases and J dropped 5 bases, with 14 bases sitting between them. Germline lookup yields CDR1 MGHDK and CDR2 SYGVNS. The length of the CDR3 is 15 residues. The CDR3, as DNA: TGTGCCAGCAGCAGACGGGACGTAGATAATTCACCCCTCCACTTT. It yields the protein CASSRRDVDNSPLHF.